These 21 T cell receptor beta chains came from one sample sequenced in a study of cytomegalovirus exposure and HLA in healthy donors. The PCR had 60 Vbeta and 13 Jbeta primers. Generated by immunoSEQ multiplex PCR, the TCRdb table keeps only in-frame clones and is missing some. The table shows about 200,000 clones, with approximately 82% occurring only once. Source material: PBMCs. These TCRs come from a man younger than 30 in good health and CMV-seronegative.

This clone occurred once. Distinct nucleotide sequences in the sample also encode this CDR3. V usage is TRBV9 and J usage is TRBJ2-7, with D perhaps TRBD2 (5 bases). V lost 0 bases and J lost 4, with 11 bases in between. Germline values: CDR1 SGDLS, CDR2 YYNGEE. There are 14 residues in the CDR3. The CDR3 bases are TGTGCCAGCAGCGTAGGCGGGTCCGGGTACGAGCAGTACTTC. It encodes CASSVGGSGYEQYF.

In regard to this clone: This specimen includes other DNA sequences encoding the same CDR3. The CDR3 protein is CASSVAVNTEAFF. The CDR3 coding sequence is TGTGCCAGCAGCGTCGCAGTGAACACTGAAGCTTTCTTT. This chain uses TRBV9 with TRBJ1-1; D is uncertain. CDR3 length: 13 residues. V lost 2 bases, J lost 0 bases, and 5 bases lay in between. Per germline, CDR1 SGDLS and CDR2 YYNGEE.

The chain couples TRBV6-5 to TRBJ1-3; no reliable D call. Trimming took off 2 bases at V and 4 bases at J, with 6 bases between the two ends. In germline, CDR1 is MNHEY, CDR2 SVGAGI. The CDR3 is 13 residues long. The CDR3 nucleotides are TGTGCCAGCAGTTACGACTTGGGAAACACCATATATTTT. This encodes CASSYDLGNTIYF.

This chain links TRBV4-1 with TRBJ2-1, with 12 bases that match TRBD2. From germline, CDR1 is MGHRA and CDR2 YSYEKL. The CDR3 sequence is 19 residues long. Trimming cost V 4 bases and J 1 base; bases outside gene matches: 11. The CDR3 protein is CASSPRELAGGWSYNEQFF. The CDR3 DNA follows: TGCGCCAGCAGCCCGAGGGAGCTAGCGGGAGGGTGGTCCTACAATGAGCAGTTCTTC.

This clone appeared a few times. DNA for the CDR3: TGCGCCAGCAGCCAACGGGACAGGGAGGACACTGAAGCTTTCTTT. This codes for CASSQRDREDTEAFF. The V and J genes are TRBV4-1 and TRBJ1-1; TRBD1 agrees at 9 bases. This CDR3 spans 15 amino acids. Germline assignment: CDR1 MGHRA and CDR2 YSYEKL. The V segment lost 2 bases and the J segment 3 bases; nucleotides outside the gene matches: 4.

There are a few counts of this clone. The rearrangement joins TRBV29-1 to TRBJ2-6; TRBD1 matches at 8 bases. Germline V gene lookup returns CDR1 SQVTM and CDR2 ANQGSEA. There are 15 residues in the CDR3. The junction had 4 bases not matched to a gene; V was cut back by 6 bases and J by 0 bases. CDR3 sequence reads: CSVRTGISGANVLTF. The CDR3 DNA reads as TGCAGCGTCCGGACAGGGATCTCTGGGGCCAACGTCCTGACTTTC.

This clone occurred once. This chain links TRBV21-1 with TRBJ1-2. TRBV21-1 has pseudogene status. The CDR3 spans 15 residues. Written as DNA, the CDR3 is TGTGCCAGCAGCAAAGCGGGGGGAATTAACTATGGCTACACCTTC. Protein product: CASSKAGGINYGYTF.

The rearrangement links TRBV29-1 to TRBJ2-6; TRBD1 agrees at 9 bases. This CDR3 is built from 18 residues. Looked up from germline, CDR1 is SQVTM and CDR2 is ANQGSEA. Trimming cost V 4 bases and J 0 bases; bases outside gene matches: 10. The chain's CDR3 is CSVVSGTGLISGANVLTF. In nucleotides, the CDR3 is TGCAGCGTTGTTTCCGGGACAGGGCTAATCTCTGGGGCCAACGTCCTGACTTTC.

This chain connects TRBV5-1 to TRBJ2-1; 9 positions match TRBD1. This CDR3 has 15 amino acids. CDR1 SGHRS and CDR2 YFSETQ come from the germline V gene. Trimming removed 6 bases from V and 1 base from J; junction bases left unmatched: 5. CDR3 sequence reads: CASTTGQGSYNEQFF. The CDR3 bases are TGCGCCAGCACAACGGGACAGGGATCCTACAATGAGCAGTTCTTC.

The V gene is TRBV4-1, the J gene TRBJ1-1; a weak D match, TRBD1 (6 bases). The CDR3 runs 17 residues. Trimming took off 6 bases at V and 0 bases at J, with 20 bases between the two ends. Germline V gene sequence: CDR1 MGHRA, CDR2 YSYEKL. CDR3 nucleotides: TGCGCCAGCAGAAGTGGCAGGGGCGCTGTATTGAACACTGAAGCTTTCTTT. This codes for CASRSGRGAVLNTEAFF.

The chain uses TRBV6-6 and TRBJ2-5; 11 nucleotides align to TRBD2. The end of the DNA fits TRBJ2-7 better, so the J call may be wrong. This CDR3 has 15 residues. From germline, CDR1 is MNHNY and CDR2 SVGAGI (reference sequence). The CDR3, as DNA: TGTGCCAGCAGTTACTCGACTAGCGGGAATGGCGAGCAGTACTTC. Its translation: CASSYSTSGNGEQYF.

This clone occurred a few times. The V call is TRBV27, the J call TRBJ1-1, with 9 bases fitting TRBD1. After removal of 1 base from V and 5 bases from J, the junction contained 2 bases not matched to a gene. The CDR3 spans 14 residues. Germline values: CDR1 MNHEY, CDR2 SMNVEV (reference sequence). The CDR3 protein is CASSLLGTGTEAFF. DNA of the CDR3: TGTGCCAGCAGTTTATTAGGGACAGGGACTGAAGCTTTCTTT.

The chain couples TRBV28 to TRBJ2-1; TRBD2 matches 7 bases. V trimming: 8 bases; J trimming: 4 bases; junction bases outside the gene matches: 14. The CDR3 is 16 amino acids. Per germline, CDR1 MDHEN and CDR2 SYDVKM. DNA of the CDR3: TGTGCCAGCCTACCTGGGGGGGGAGGGCGGTACAATGAGCAGTTCTTC. Translated: CASLPGGGGRYNEQFF.

This chain connects TRBV19 to TRBJ2-1, with TRBD1 matching 8 bases. With V trimmed by 10 bases and J by 3 bases, 5 bases remained unmatched. This CDR3 is built from 13 residues. Germline CDR1 is LNHDA and CDR2 is SQIVND (reference sequence). CDR3 DNA sequence: TGTGCCACCGACAGGGGAGGCTACAATGAGCAGTTCTTC. Translation: CATDRGGYNEQFF.

The chain employs TRBV28 and TRBJ2-7, with 8 positions matching TRBD1. V trimming: 4 bases; J trimming: 12 bases; junction bases outside the gene matches: 17. Germline V gene sequence: CDR1 MDHEN, CDR2 SYDVKM. This CDR3 is built from 15 residues. CDR3 in DNA: TGTGCCAGCAGTTCTGCCCCCCGGACAGGGAAAGGGCGGTACTTC. It specifies CASSSAPRTGKGRYF.

The V and J genes are TRBV9 and TRBJ1-5; TRBD1 aligns across 10 bases. The CDR3 contains 15 residues. Trimming took 4 bases from V and 5 from J; bases not matched to a gene: 6. Looked up from germline, CDR1 is SGDLS and CDR2 is YYNGEE. The CDR3 nucleotides are TGTGCCAGCAGCACGACAGGGGGCCAGGATCAGCCCCAGCATTTT. This codes for CASSTTGGQDQPQHF.

The genes are TRBV5-6 and TRBJ1-4; no definite D call. This CDR3 comprises 13 residues. V gave up 4 bases and J gave up 4 bases, with 8 bases separating them. CDR1 is SGHDT and CDR2 is YYEEEE in the germline V gene. The CDR3 sequence is CASSAVDNEKLFF. The CDR3 DNA follows: TGTGCCAGCAGCGCCGTAGATAATGAAAAACTGTTTTTT.

J is TRBJ1-4 and V is TRBV30; the D is unclear. The CDR3 consists of 15 residues. The V gene lost 0 bases and the J gene lost 0 bases, with 8 bases spanning the gap. Per germline, CDR1 GTSNPN and CDR2 SVGIG (reference sequence). Here the CDR3 reads CAWSVRGATNEKLFF. The CDR3 DNA reads as TGTGCCTGGAGTGTCAGAGGAGCAACTAATGAAAAACTGTTTTTT. Together with reference TRBV30 and TRBJ1-4, the CDR3 gives the full variable domain: SQTIHQWPATLVQPVGSPLSLECTVEGTSNPNLYWYRQAAGRGLQLLFYSVGIGQISSEVPQNLSASRPQDRQFILSSKKLLLSDSGFYLCAWSVRGATNEKLFFGSGTQLSVL.

This clone was seen only a few times. The rearrangement links TRBV5-4 to TRBJ2-1; TRBD1 agrees at 8 bases. Unmatched junction bases numbered 10, after V lost 4 bases and J lost 7 bases. Germline loops: CDR1 SGHNT, CDR2 YYREEE (reference sequence). The CDR3 is made up of 15 amino acids. CDR3 protein: CASSAGTGGRNEQFF. The CDR3 DNA reads TGTGCCAGCAGCGCCGGGACAGGAGGGAGGAATGAGCAGTTCTTC.

This chain connects TRBV6-5 to TRBJ1-1; D may be TRBD1 (5 bases). Trimming cost V 3 bases and J 3 bases, with 14 bases left between them. The CDR3 is made up of 15 amino acids. Germline CDR1 is MNHEY and CDR2 is SVGAGI. The CDR3 DNA sequence: TGTGCCAGCAGTTATACGGGGGGGTTTTACACTGAAGCTTTCTTT. Translating it yields CASSYTGGFYTEAFF.

The rearrangement links TRBV28 to TRBJ1-2; a weak D match, TRBD1 (5 bases). The CDR3 loop spans 17 amino acids. The germline V and J ends were trimmed by 3 bases and 0 bases, with 17 bases remaining between them. Germline values: CDR1 MDHEN, CDR2 SYDVKM. CDR3 DNA: TGTGCCAGCAGTTTCCTCGGCCAGGGTCTGACTAACTATGGCTACACCTTC. This gives the protein CASSFLGQGLTNYGYTF.